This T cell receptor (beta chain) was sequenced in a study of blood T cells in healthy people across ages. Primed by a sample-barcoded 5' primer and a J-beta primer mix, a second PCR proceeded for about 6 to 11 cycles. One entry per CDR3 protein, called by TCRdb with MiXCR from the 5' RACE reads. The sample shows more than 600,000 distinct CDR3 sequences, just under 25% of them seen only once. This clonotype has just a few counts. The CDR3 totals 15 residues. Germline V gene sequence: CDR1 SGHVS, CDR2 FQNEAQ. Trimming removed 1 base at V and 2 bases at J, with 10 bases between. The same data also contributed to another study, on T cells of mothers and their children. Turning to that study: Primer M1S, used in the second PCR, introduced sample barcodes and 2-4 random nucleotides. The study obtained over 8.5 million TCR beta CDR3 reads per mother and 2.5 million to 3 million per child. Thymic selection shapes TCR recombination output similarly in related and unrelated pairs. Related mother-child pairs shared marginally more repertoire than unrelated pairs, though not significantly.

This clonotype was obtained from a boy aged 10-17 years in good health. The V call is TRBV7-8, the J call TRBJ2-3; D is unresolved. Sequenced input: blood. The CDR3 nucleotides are TGTGCCAGCAGCTTAGTGGGCTCAATCACAGATACGCAGTATTTT. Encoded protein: CASSLVGSITDTQYF. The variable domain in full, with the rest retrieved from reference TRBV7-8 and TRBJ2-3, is GAGVSQSPRYKVAKRGQDVALRCDPISGHVSLFWYQQALGQGPEFLTYFQNEAQLDKSGLPSDRFFAERPEGSVSTLKIQRTQQEDSAVYLCASSLVGSITDTQYFGPGTRLTVL.